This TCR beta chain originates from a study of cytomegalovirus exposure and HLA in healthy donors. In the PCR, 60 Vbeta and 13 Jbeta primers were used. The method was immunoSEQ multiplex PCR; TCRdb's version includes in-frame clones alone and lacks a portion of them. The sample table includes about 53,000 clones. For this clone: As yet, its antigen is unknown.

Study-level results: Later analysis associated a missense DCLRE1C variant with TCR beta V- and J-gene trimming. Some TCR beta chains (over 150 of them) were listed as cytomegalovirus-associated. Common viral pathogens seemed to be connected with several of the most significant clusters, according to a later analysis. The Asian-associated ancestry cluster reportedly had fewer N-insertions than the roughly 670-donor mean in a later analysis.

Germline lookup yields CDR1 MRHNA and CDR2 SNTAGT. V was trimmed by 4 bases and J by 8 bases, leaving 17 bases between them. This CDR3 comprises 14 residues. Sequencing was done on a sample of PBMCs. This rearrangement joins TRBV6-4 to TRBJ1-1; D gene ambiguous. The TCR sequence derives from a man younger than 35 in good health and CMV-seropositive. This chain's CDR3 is CASSVNVQATEAFF. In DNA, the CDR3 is TGTGCCAGCAGTGTTAACGTTCAGGCCACAGAAGCTTTCTTT.